A single sample is the source of the 23 T cell receptor beta chains below, sequenced in a study of blood T cell repertoires in COVID-19. The table came from immunoSEQ multiplex PCR; TCRdb's copy has only in-frame clones and leaves some out. Seen here are about 240,000 clones, around 90% observed once, and the top ten hold around 6.9%. The sample was peripheral blood. These receptors originate from a man aged 60 to 69 who had recovered from COVID-19.

V gene TRBV5-1 combines with J gene TRBJ2-4; TRBD1 is a possible D gene (5 bases). The CDR3 runs to 15 residues. Looked up from germline, CDR1 is SGHRS and CDR2 is YFSETQ. The V and J ends lost 0 bases and 0 bases respectively, with 7 bases between them. This chain's CDR3 is CASSLGGLAKNIQYF. The CDR3 nucleotides read TGCGCCAGCAGCTTGGGGGGCCTAGCCAAAAACATTCAGTACTTC.

The CDR3 DNA reads as TGTGCCAGCAGTCCGGGACAGAGGACAGATACGCAGTATTTT. Amino acids: CASSPGQRTDTQYF. V and J are TRBV6-6 and TRBJ2-3; 7 bases line up with TRBD1. V shed 5 bases and J 3 bases; nucleotides not matched to a gene: 5. The CDR3 totals 14 residues. Germline V gene lookup returns CDR1 MNHNY and CDR2 SVGAGI (reference sequence).

The chain has TRBV6-5 and TRBJ2-1; D is unresolved. CDR1 and CDR2 from the germline V gene are MNHEY and SVGAGI. The V gene lost 4 bases and the J gene lost 0 bases, with 4 bases spanning the gap. The CDR3 sequence is 13 residues long. In DNA, the CDR3 is TGTGCCAGCAGTTCAGACTCCTACAATGAGCAGTTCTTC. Its translation is CASSSDSYNEQFF.

This chain joins TRBV7-9 and TRBJ2-3; possible D gene TRBD1, 6 bases. V gave up 6 bases and J gave up 4 bases, with 23 bases separating them. Per germline, CDR1 SEHNR and CDR2 FQNEAQ (reference sequence). This CDR3 is 17 amino acids long. As DNA, the CDR3 is TGTGCCAGCAGTCAAGATTTCACAGGGTTTATCGCAGATACGCAGTATTTT. It specifies CASSQDFTGFIADTQYF.

V usage is TRBV6-2 or TRBV6-3 and J usage is TRBJ2-5; TRBD2 agrees at 9 bases. CDR1 is MNHEY, CDR2 SVGEGT, per germline. The CDR3 has 17 residues. Trimming at V came to 2 bases and at J to 5 bases, leaving 12 bases not matched to a gene. In DNA form, the CDR3 reads TGTGCCAGCAGTTACCCAACCGGACTAGCGAGTGAGGAGACCCAGTACTTC. Translating it yields CASSYPTGLASEETQYF.

This clone was counted once. The CDR3 region is CASSLAQTTPGNTIYF. CDR3 coding DNA: TGTGCCAGCAGTTTGGCGCAGACTACCCCTGGAAACACCATATATTTT. This chain joins TRBV28 and TRBJ1-3; D gene ambiguous. Germline-derived CDR1 and CDR2 are MDHEN and SYDVKM. CDR3 length: 16 amino acids. V gave up 3 bases and J gave up 2 bases, with 14 bases separating them. The full variable domain, its missing parts supplied by reference TRBV28 and TRBJ1-3, is DVKVTQSSRYLVKRTGEKVFLECVQDMDHENMFWYRQDPGLGLRLIYFSYDVKMKEKGDIPEGYSVSREKKERFSLILESASTNQTSMYLCASSLAQTTPGNTIYFGEGSWLTVV.

In DNA form, the CDR3 reads TGTGCCAGTAGCCCGGGACTAGCGGGGGGGCATTTCTCTTACGAGCAGTACTTC. Its protein is CASSPGLAGGHFSYEQYF. V usage is TRBV19 and J usage is TRBJ2-7; 16 positions agree with TRBD2. Germline lookup yields CDR1 LNHDA and CDR2 SQIVND (reference sequence). This CDR3 is 18 amino acids long. V lost 6 bases and J lost 4; bases outside the gene matches: 12.

The CDR3 here is CASSPLTGRGNTIYF. In DNA form, the CDR3 reads TGTGCCAGCAGCCCACTTACAGGTCGTGGAAACACCATATATTTT. This sequence joins TRBV11-2 and TRBJ1-3, with D possibly TRBD1 on 5 matching bases. Trimming shortened V by 5 bases and J by 3 bases, and 14 bases separated the two germline ends. CDR1 is SGHAT and CDR2 is FQNNGV in the germline V gene. The CDR3 is made up of 15 amino acids.

The CDR3 loop reads CAWSPLTSGSWVETQYF. CDR3 in DNA: TGTGCCTGGAGTCCGTTGACTAGCGGGTCATGGGTAGAGACCCAGTACTTC. V usage is TRBV30 and J usage is TRBJ2-5; 10 nucleotides agree with TRBD2. Germline trimming cut 2 bases from V and 4 bases from J; bases unmatched to any gene: 13. The V gene's germline CDR1 is GTSNPN and CDR2 SVGIG (reference sequence). The CDR3 runs 17 residues. Looking up the rest from reference TRBV30 and TRBJ2-5 gives the full variable domain: SQTIHQWPATLVQPVGSPLSLECTVEGTSNPNLYWYRQAAGRGLQLLFYSVGIGQISSEVPQNLSASRPQDRQFILSSKKLLLSDSGFYLCAWSPLTSGSWVETQYFGPGTRLLVL.

The chain carries TRBV3-1 (or the pseudogene TRBV3-2) and TRBJ2-7, with TRBD1 matching over 10 bases. Germline loops: CDR1 LGHDT, CDR2 YNNKEL (reference sequence). Trimming at V came to 5 bases and at J to 10 bases, leaving 11 bases not matched to a gene. The CDR3 has 14 amino acids. CDR3 loop: CASSARDRGPGQYF. The CDR3 DNA follows: TGTGCCAGCAGCGCTCGAGACAGGGGGCCGGGTCAGTACTTC.

The chain joins TRBV19 to TRBJ2-5; tentative D call: TRBD2 (5 bases). CDR3 length: 15 residues. Trimming removed 1 base from V and 4 bases from J, with 13 bases in between. The germline gives CDR1 LNHDA, CDR2 SQIVND (reference sequence). The CDR3 DNA reads as TGTGCCAGTAGTATAGGGACCCCCCGGGGAGAGACCCAGTACTTC. Amino acid sequence: CASSIGTPRGETQYF.

The DNA for the CDR3 is TGTGCCAGCAGCTCCCAAGGGAGGGGGGCTTGGGTAGCTTTCTTT. Translating gives CASSSQGRGAWVAFF. The chain links TRBV3-1 (or the pseudogene TRBV3-2) to TRBJ1-1; D may be TRBD1 (6 bases). Germline V lookup: CDR1 LGHDT, CDR2 YNNKEL (reference sequence). V lost 5 bases, J lost 10 bases, and 23 bases lay in between. The CDR3 is 15 residues long.

This chain links TRBV6-5 with TRBJ2-1; tentatively, D is TRBD2 (7 bases). Germline CDR1 is MNHEY and CDR2 is SVGAGI. CDR3 length: 15 amino acids. Trimming cost V 6 bases and J 2 bases, with 14 bases left between them. CDR3 sequence (DNA): TGTGCCAGCAGCCGCGGCGGGGGCACCTACAATGAGCAGTTCTTC. This gives the protein CASSRGGGTYNEQFF.

The CDR3 reads CASSGGRERGGYTF. CDR3 in DNA: TGTGCCAGCAGTGGGGGTAGGGAGCGGGGAGGCTACACCTTC. This chain uses TRBV2 with TRBJ1-2, with unresolved D. V lost 4 bases and J lost 8, with 17 bases in between. Germline loops: CDR1 SNHLY, CDR2 FYNNEI. The CDR3 loop spans 14 amino acids.

This chain connects TRBV5-1 to TRBJ1-2; 9 positions match TRBD1. V lost 2 bases, J lost 8 bases, and 4 bases stayed unmatched. The CDR3 spans 13 residues. Germline V gene sequence: CDR1 SGHRS, CDR2 YFSETQ. The CDR3 bases are TGCGCCAGCAGCTTCGGGACAGGGTTCGGCTACACCTTC. As protein: CASSFGTGFGYTF.

The CDR3 loop is CATQEIDGSSYNEQFF. The CDR3, as DNA: TGTGCCACCCAGGAAATCGACGGAAGCTCCTACAATGAGCAGTTCTTC. The chain is built from TRBV19 and TRBJ2-1; D gene uncertain. Per germline, CDR1 LNHDA and CDR2 SQIVND (reference sequence). The CDR3 consists of 16 residues. Trimming left V 10 bases short and J 0 bases short, with 19 bases between.

There are a few counts of this clone. The chain employs TRBV11-1 and TRBJ1-6; 8 bases align to TRBD1. Germline V gene data show CDR1 as SGHAT and CDR2 as FQDESV (reference sequence). Trimming cost V 1 base and J 10 bases; bases outside gene matches: 6. There are 15 residues in the CDR3. CDR3: CASSLGRTGHSPLHF. The CDR3 DNA is TGTGCCAGCAGCTTAGGCCGGACAGGGCACTCACCCCTCCACTTT.

V usage is TRBV7-8 and J usage is TRBJ2-7; D not certain. CDR3 size: 13 residues. V lost 6 bases and J 0 bases, leaving 9 bases between the germline ends. CDR1 and CDR2 (germline): SGHVS, FQNEAQ. This CDR3 is CASRRPSSYEQYF. Written as DNA, the CDR3 is TGTGCCAGCAGACGACCCAGCTCCTACGAGCAGTACTTC.

This chain joins TRBV6-5 and TRBJ2-2; a possible D gene is TRBD2 (6 bases). V lost 7 bases to trimming and J lost 8 bases, with 11 bases between them. The CDR3 runs 12 residues. Germline V gene data show CDR1 as MNHEY and CDR2 as SVGAGI. CDR3 in DNA: TGTGCCAGCATTACCGCGGGGGGGGAGCTGTTTTTT. It is translated as CASITAGGELFF.

In its sample, this clone was seen once. Mismatch with germline at one junction end may stem from a read error. The rearrangement links TRBV9 to TRBJ1-2; D gene unclear. The germline CDR1 and CDR2 sequences are SGDLS and YYNGEE. CDR3 length equals 11 residues. DNA of the CDR3: TGTGCCAGCAGCGTAGGGCCAAAGATATTCTTC. Translating gives CASSVGPKIFF. The variable domain in full, completed from reference TRBV9 and TRBJ1-2, reads DSGVTQTPKHLITATGQRVTLRCSPRSGDLSVYWYQQSLDQGLQFLIQYYNGEERAKGNILERFSAQQFPDLHSELNLSSLELGDSALYFCASSVGPKIFFGSGTRLTVV.

Written as DNA, the CDR3 is TGTGCCAGCAGCGCAAAGACAGGGTGGAATGAGCAGTTCTTC. Protein product: CASSAKTGWNEQFF. This chain links TRBV13 with TRBJ2-1; 7 bases fit TRBD1. This CDR3 is built from 14 residues. Germline-derived CDR1 and CDR2 are PRHDT and FYEKMQ (reference sequence). V lost 5 bases and J lost 7; bases outside the gene matches: 8. Full variable domain (remainder filled in from reference TRBV13 and TRBJ2-1): AAGVIQSPRHLIKEKRETATLKCYPIPRHDTVYWYQQGPGQDPQFLISFYEKMQSDKGSIPDRFSAQQFSDYHSELNMSSLELGDSALYFCASSAKTGWNEQFFGPGTRLTVL.

With respect to this clone: It may be a read error: a sequence one base away is much more abundant. This sequence joins TRBV12-5 and TRBJ1-1, with TRBD1 as a possible D gene (5 bases). Germline V gives CDR1 LGHNT, CDR2 FRNRAP. This CDR3 is built from 14 residues. V was pared by 1 base and J by 3 bases, with 9 bases between. This chain's CDR3 is CASGLGQMDTEAFF. The CDR3 nucleotides read TGTGCTAGTGGTTTGGGACAGATGGACACTGAAGCTTTCTTT.

A single count supports this clone. The chain links TRBV5-1 to TRBJ2-1, with TRBD2 matching 10 bases. In germline, CDR1 is SGHRS, CDR2 YFSETQ. Unmatched junction bases numbered 7, after V lost 4 bases and J lost 6 bases. The CDR3 loop spans 15 amino acids. The CDR3 DNA follows: TGCGCCAGCAGCGTTCTAGCGGGGGCCCCCAATGAGCAGTTCTTC. Its protein is CASSVLAGAPNEQFF.